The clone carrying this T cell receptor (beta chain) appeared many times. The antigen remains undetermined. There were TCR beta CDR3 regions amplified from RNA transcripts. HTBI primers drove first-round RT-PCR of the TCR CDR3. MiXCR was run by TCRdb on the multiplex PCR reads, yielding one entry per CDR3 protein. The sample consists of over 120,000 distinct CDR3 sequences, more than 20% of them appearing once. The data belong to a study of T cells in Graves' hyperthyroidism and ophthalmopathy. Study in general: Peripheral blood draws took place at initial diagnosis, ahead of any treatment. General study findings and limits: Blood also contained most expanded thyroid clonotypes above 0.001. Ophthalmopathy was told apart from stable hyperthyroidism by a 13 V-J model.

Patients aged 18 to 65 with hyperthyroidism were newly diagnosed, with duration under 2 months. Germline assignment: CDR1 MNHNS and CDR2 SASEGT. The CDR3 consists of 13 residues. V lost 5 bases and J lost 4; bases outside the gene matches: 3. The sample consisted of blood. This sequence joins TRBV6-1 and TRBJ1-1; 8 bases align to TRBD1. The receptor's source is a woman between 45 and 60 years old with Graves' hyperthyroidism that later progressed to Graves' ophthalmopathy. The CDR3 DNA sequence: TGTGCCAGCAGTTTTACAGGGGGCACTGAAGCTTTCTTT. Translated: CASSFTGGTEAFF.